These 24 T cell receptor beta chains share one sample of origin, sequenced in a study of cytomegalovirus exposure and HLA in healthy donors. The PCR used 60 Vbeta and 13 Jbeta primers. The protocol was immunoSEQ multiplex PCR, while the TCRdb copy is restricted to in-frame clones and leaves out a portion. Of 80,000 to 100,000 clones in the sample, around 80% were seen once. Sequences were obtained from PBMCs. The receptors stem from a man between 35 and 55 years old in good health and CMV-seronegative.

The rearrangement links TRBV5-6 to TRBJ1-2; D unclear. The V end lost 4 bases, the J end lost 8 bases, and 18 bases lay between the germline ends. This CDR3 has 14 residues. Germline CDR1 reads SGHDT; CDR2 reads YYEEEE. In nucleotides, the CDR3 is TGTGCCAGCAGCACCAATTTGGGAGTGGGGGGCTACACCTTC. This gives the protein CASSTNLGVGGYTF. Variable domain in full (rest from reference TRBV5-6 and TRBJ1-2): DAGVTQSPTHLIKTRGQQVTLRCSPKSGHDTVSWYQQALGQGPQFIFQYYEEEERQRGNFPDRFSGHQFPNYSSELNVNALLLGDSALYLCASSTNLGVGGYTFGSGTRLTVV.

The chain links TRBV7-2 to TRBJ1-6; 9 bases match TRBD1. This CDR3 is built from 13 residues. Per the germline V gene, CDR1 is SGHTA and CDR2 is FQGNSA. After removal of 6 bases from V and 14 bases from J, the junction contained 8 bases not matched to a gene. The CDR3 is CASSGTGWGALHF. As DNA, the CDR3 is TGTGCCAGCAGTGGGACAGGGTGGGGGGCCCTCCACTTT.

This chain links TRBV5-4 with TRBJ1-1; 8 bases map to TRBD1. Germline CDR1 and CDR2: SGHNT and YYREEE (reference sequence). CDR3 length: 15 residues. After removal of 4 bases from V and 4 bases from J, the junction contained 9 bases not matched to a gene. This CDR3 reads CASSPPYRGSTEAFF. In DNA form, the CDR3 reads TGTGCCAGCAGCCCGCCGTACAGGGGGAGCACTGAAGCTTTCTTT.

V gene TRBV5-1 combines with J gene TRBJ2-7, with 10 bases matching TRBD1. The length of the CDR3 is 14 residues. V shed 4 bases and J 5 bases; nucleotides not matched to a gene: 6. The germline gives CDR1 SGHRS, CDR2 YFSETQ. CDR3 nucleotide sequence: TGCGCCAGCAGCACCCAGGGACAGGGGAACGAGCAGTACTTC. Its translation: CASSTQGQGNEQYF.

The J gene is TRBJ2-1, the V gene TRBV4-3; 7 nucleotides align to TRBD2. This CDR3 spans 20 amino acids. With 0 bases clipped from V and 0 bases from J, the junction kept 14 bases outside the gene matches. Germline V gives CDR1 LGHNA, CDR2 YSLEER. The CDR3 reads CASSQEMGGHPSLSYNEQFF. The DNA of the CDR3 is TGCGCCAGCAGCCAAGAAATGGGAGGGCATCCTAGCCTCTCCTACAATGAGCAGTTCTTC.

This chain uses TRBV27 with TRBJ1-2; D unclear. The germline CDR1 and CDR2 sequences are MNHEY and SMNVEV (reference sequence). With 4 bases removed from V and 5 bases from J, the gap between germline ends came to 14 bases. CDR3 size: 14 residues. The CDR3 is CASSSVGREYGYTF. CDR3 sequence (DNA): TGTGCCAGCAGTTCCGTTGGGAGGGAATATGGCTACACCTTC.

This clone was counted a single time. This chain links TRBV27 with TRBJ2-7, with a possible D match to TRBD1 (7 bases). This CDR3 has 15 residues. CDR1 is MNHEY and CDR2 is SMNVEV in the germline V gene (reference sequence). V lost 3 bases and J lost 6, with 18 bases in between. As DNA, the CDR3 is TGTGCCAGCAGTTTGAAGGGGGCGGGAATCGGCGAGCAGTACTTC. Its protein product is CASSLKGAGIGEQYF.

The J gene is TRBJ2-5, the V gene TRBV6-1; weak D call: TRBD1 (6 bases). Per the germline V gene, CDR1 is MNHNS and CDR2 is SASEGT. The CDR3 has 11 amino acids. Trimming pared 7 bases from V and 8 bases from J, leaving 11 bases between. CDR3 loop: CASNLGGTQYF. The CDR3 DNA follows: TGTGCCAGCAATTTAGGGGGTACCCAGTACTTC.

The chain recombines TRBV7-6 with TRBJ1-1; a weak D match, TRBD1 (5 bases). The CDR3 length is 13 residues. CDR1 is SGHVS, CDR2 FNYEAQ, per germline. V lost 0 bases and J 8 bases, leaving 10 bases between the germline ends. The CDR3 DNA is TGTGCCAGCAGCTTAGCAGGGGAGGGAGAAGCTTTCTTT. The encoded protein is CASSLAGEGEAFF. The full variable domain, with the rest looked up from reference TRBV7-6 and TRBJ1-1, is GAGVSQSPRYKVTKRGQDVALRCDPISGHVSLYWYRQALGQGPEFLTYFNYEAQQDKSGLPNDRFSAERPEGSISTLTIQRTEQRDSAMYRCASSLAGEGEAFFGQGTRLTVV.

The CDR3 reads CASGEGTPKETQYF. The DNA of the CDR3 is TGCGCCAGCGGCGAAGGGACTCCCAAAGAGACCCAGTACTTC. The J gene is TRBJ2-5, the V gene TRBV5-1; possible D gene TRBD2, 6 bases. The V and J ends lost 7 bases and 3 bases respectively, with 16 bases between them. Per germline, CDR1 SGHRS and CDR2 YFSETQ. CDR3 length: 14 residues.

The CDR3 DNA is TGTGCCAGCAGTGCCCGACGGGGGAGCACTGAAGCTTTCTTT. Its translation: CASSARRGSTEAFF. The V call is TRBV6-1, the J call TRBJ1-1, with a tentative D call TRBD1 (5 bases). Germline V CDR1 and CDR2: MNHNS, SASEGT. Trimming stripped 4 bases from V and 4 bases from J, with 13 bases between. This CDR3 has 14 residues.

This chain links TRBV7-9 with TRBJ2-1, with 9 bases identical to TRBD2. Germline V gives CDR1 SEHNR, CDR2 FQNEAQ (reference sequence). CDR3 size: 19 residues. V gave up 5 bases and J gave up 1 base; unmatched junction bases: 15. The CDR3 nucleotides are TGTGCCAGCAGCCCCCGTGGACTAGCGACTCAGAATTCCTACAATGAGCAGTTCTTC. Protein sequence: CASSPRGLATQNSYNEQFF. The complete variable domain, with remaining parts taken from reference TRBV7-9 and TRBJ2-1, reads DTGVSQNPRHKITKRGQNVTFRCDPISEHNRLYWYRQTLGQGPEFLTYFQNEAQLEKSRLLSDRFSAERPKGSFSTLEIQRTEQGDSAMYLCASSPRGLATQNSYNEQFFGPGTRLTVL.

This rearrangement joins TRBV10-3 to TRBJ1-5; D possibly corresponds to TRBD1 (6 bases). Germline V gives CDR1 ENHRY, CDR2 SYGVKD. V was shortened by 2 bases and J by 3 bases, with 14 bases between the two germline ends. The CDR3 loop spans 16 amino acids. The CDR3 DNA follows: TGTGCCATCAGTGAGGGCAGGGGTAGCTCCAATCAGCCCCAGCATTTT. It codes for CAISEGRGSSNQPQHF.

V gene TRBV7-2 combines with J gene TRBJ1-3; no clear D gene. The V and J ends lost 4 bases and 4 bases respectively, with 14 bases between them. Germline loops: CDR1 SGHTA, CDR2 FQGNSA. The CDR3 extends over 15 amino acids. The CDR3 region has the DNA TGTGCCAGCAGCTGGGCGGCAGCGGAAGGAAACACCATATATTTT. As protein: CASSWAAAEGNTIYF.

Worth noting for this clone: At one end, the junction sequence differs from germline, possibly due to a read error. The CDR3 here is CASSMRDRGYNNQPQHF. The CDR3 DNA is TGTGCCAGTAGTATGAGGGACAGGGGCTACAATAATCAGCCGCAGCATTTT. The V gene is TRBV19, the J gene TRBJ1-5; TRBD1 aligns across 10 bases. The CDR3 consists of 17 residues. In germline, CDR1 is LNHDA, CDR2 SQIVND (reference sequence).

The genes are TRBV7-2 and TRBJ1-2; D gene uncertain. Germline CDR1 reads SGHTA; CDR2 reads FQGNSA. The CDR3 spans 14 residues. V lost 5 bases to trimming and J lost 4 bases, with 14 bases between them. Written as DNA, the CDR3 is TGTGCCAGCAGCCGCAGGACGGAGGCCTATGGCTACACCTTC. Protein sequence: CASSRRTEAYGYTF.

This chain links TRBV18 with TRBJ1-3; no clear D. Trimming took off 4 bases at V and 0 bases at J, with 16 bases between the two ends. This CDR3 has 17 residues. Germline loops: CDR1 KGHSH, CDR2 LQKENI. CDR3 sequence: CASSRRGEDLSGNTIYF. DNA for the CDR3: TGTGCCAGCTCACGCCGCGGGGAGGACCTCTCTGGAAACACCATATATTTT.

This chain connects TRBV28 to TRBJ1-2, with no clear D. The germline V gene encodes CDR1 MDHEN and CDR2 SYDVKM. The V gene lost 5 bases and the J gene lost 1 base, with 8 bases spanning the gap. CDR3 length: 13 amino acids. The CDR3 region is CASSPGVNYGYTF. In nucleotides, the CDR3 is TGTGCCAGCAGTCCGGGTGTTAACTATGGCTACACCTTC.

The chain joins TRBV4-2 to TRBJ2-1; TRBD2 aligns across 8 bases. CDR1 LGHNA and CDR2 YNFKEQ come from the germline V gene. The CDR3 has 15 amino acids. V gave up 0 bases and J gave up 9 bases; unmatched junction bases: 7. CDR3 sequence reads: CASSQETRGGFEQFF. DNA for the CDR3: TGTGCCAGCAGCCAAGAGACCCGGGGGGGCTTTGAGCAGTTCTTC.

This chain joins TRBV5-1 and TRBJ1-5; 7 bases map to TRBD1. This CDR3 has 15 residues. V was clipped by 0 bases and J by 6 bases; unmatched bases: 6. Germline assignment: CDR1 SGHRS and CDR2 YFSETQ. CDR3 amino acids: CASSLVGGFFQPQHF. The DNA of the CDR3 is TGCGCCAGCAGCTTGGTAGGGGGCTTTTTTCAGCCCCAGCATTTT. The entire variable domain, with the rest obtained from reference TRBV5-1 and TRBJ1-5, is as follows: KAGVTQTPRYLIKTRGQQVTLSCSPISGHRSVSWYQQTPGQGLQFLFEYFSETQRNKGNFPGRFSGRQFSNSRSEMNVSTLELGDSALYLCASSLVGGFFQPQHFGDGTRLSIL.

The chain uses TRBV7-2 and TRBJ1-5; TRBD1 agrees at 7 bases. The germline V gene encodes CDR1 SGHTA and CDR2 FQGNSA. V gave up 1 base and J gave up 4 bases; unmatched junction bases: 4. The CDR3 extends over 15 amino acids. The CDR3 bases are TGTGCCAGCAGCTTAGACCGGGACAGTAATCAGCCCCAGCATTTT. Its translation: CASSLDRDSNQPQHF.

This chain joins TRBV4-1 and TRBJ2-2; 10 bases are a match to TRBD1. The ends lost 3 bases at V and 1 base at J; junction bases unmatched: 5. In germline, CDR1 is MGHRA, CDR2 YSYEKL. The CDR3 covers 17 residues. The CDR3 sequence: CASSQGGTGENTGELFF. The CDR3, as DNA: TGCGCCAGCAGCCAGGGCGGGACAGGGGAGAACACCGGGGAGCTGTTTTTT.

The chain uses TRBV7-9 and TRBJ2-2; TRBD2 agrees at 11 bases. CDR1 and CDR2 (germline): SEHNR, FQNEAQ (reference sequence). With 5 bases clipped from V and 1 base from J, the junction kept 3 bases outside the gene matches. The CDR3 consists of 16 residues. This chain's CDR3 is CASSRTSGGNTGELFF. DNA of the CDR3: TGTGCCAGCAGCCGAACTAGCGGGGGGAACACCGGGGAGCTGTTTTTT.

The chain couples TRBV5-8 to TRBJ1-3; D remains ambiguous. The germline gives CDR1 SGHTS, CDR2 YDEGEE. Trimming stripped 1 base from V and 1 base from J, with 12 bases between. The CDR3 has 16 amino acids. The CDR3 nucleotides read TGTGCCAGCAGCTTGAGACTTACCCCATCTGGAAACACCATATATTTT. Translated, it gives CASSLRLTPSGNTIYF.